This T cell receptor beta chain was recorded in a study of STAT5B mutations in CD4+ large granular lymphocyte leukemia. Overall study findings and caveats: Compared with healthy controls (2/35), patient top clones favored TRBV06 (8/27). Main leukemic clonotypes were patient-specific, but roughly 25% appeared at low frequency elsewhere.

Turning to this clone: Antigen unknown.

Produced via immunoSEQ multiplex PCR; TCRdb's table is partial and in-frame only. The table shows 30,000 to 40,000 clones, with roughly three quarters occurring only once. V was clipped by 1 base and J by 6 bases, with 12 bases between them. The length of the CDR3 is 14 residues. From germline, CDR1 is MNHEY and CDR2 SVGAGI. Sequencing input: CD4+ T cells from blood buffy coats. This sequence joins TRBV6-5 and TRBJ1-2; no definite D call. The receptor's source is a human donor in good health. DNA for the CDR3: TGTGCCAGCAGTTACTTCCCCCACAATCATGGCTACACCTTC. Amino acid sequence: CASSYFPHNHGYTF.